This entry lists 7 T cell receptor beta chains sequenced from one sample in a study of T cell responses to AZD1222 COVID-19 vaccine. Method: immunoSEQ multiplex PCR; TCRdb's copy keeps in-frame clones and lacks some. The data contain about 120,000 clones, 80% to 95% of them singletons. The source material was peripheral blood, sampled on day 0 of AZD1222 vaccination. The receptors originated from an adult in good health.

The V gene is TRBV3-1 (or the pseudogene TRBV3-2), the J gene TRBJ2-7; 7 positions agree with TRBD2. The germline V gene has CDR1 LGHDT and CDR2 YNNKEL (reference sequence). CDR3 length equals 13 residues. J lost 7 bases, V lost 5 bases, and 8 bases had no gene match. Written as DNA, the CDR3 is TGTGCCAGCAGCGAAGGCCTAGCGGTTGAGCAGTACTTC. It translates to CASSEGLAVEQYF.

The CDR3 is CASSAGLAVYNEQFF. The CDR3 coding sequence is TGTGCCAGCAGCGCGGGACTAGCGGTTTACAATGAGCAGTTCTTC. The chain uses TRBV5-4 and TRBJ2-1; TRBD2 matches 11 bases. Germline-derived CDR1 and CDR2 are SGHNT and YYREEE (reference sequence). Germline trimming cut 4 bases from V and 4 bases from J; bases unmatched to any gene: 4. The CDR3 sequence is 15 residues long.

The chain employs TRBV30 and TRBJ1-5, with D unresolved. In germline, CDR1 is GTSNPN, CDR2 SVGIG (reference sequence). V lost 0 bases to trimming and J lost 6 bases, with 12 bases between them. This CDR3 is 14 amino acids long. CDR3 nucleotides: TGTGCCTGGAGTGTAGGTCGAGGGATTCAGCCCCAGCATTTT. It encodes CAWSVGRGIQPQHF.

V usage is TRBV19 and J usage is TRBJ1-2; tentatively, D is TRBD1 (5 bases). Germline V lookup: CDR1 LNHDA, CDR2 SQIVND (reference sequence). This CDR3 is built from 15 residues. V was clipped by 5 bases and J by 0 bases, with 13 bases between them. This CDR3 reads CASSPGTASNYGYTF. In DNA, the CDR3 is TGTGCCAGTAGTCCCGGGACCGCTTCTAACTATGGCTACACCTTC.

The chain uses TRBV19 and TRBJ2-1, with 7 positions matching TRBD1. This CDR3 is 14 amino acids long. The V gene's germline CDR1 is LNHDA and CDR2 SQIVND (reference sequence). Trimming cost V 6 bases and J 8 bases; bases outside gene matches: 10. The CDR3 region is CASSLRGWFDEQFF. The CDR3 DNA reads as TGTGCCAGTAGCCTCAGGGGGTGGTTCGATGAGCAGTTCTTC.

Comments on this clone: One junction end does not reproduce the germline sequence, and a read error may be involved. CDR3 residues: CASSQGRLETGIADTEAFF. CDR3 in DNA: TGCGCTAGCAGCCAAGGGCGGTTGGAGACAGGGATAGCAGACACTGAAGCTTTCTTT. The chain links TRBV4-3 to TRBJ1-1, with TRBD1 matching over 7 bases. Germline V gives CDR1 LGHNA, CDR2 YSLEER. The CDR3 is made up of 19 amino acids.

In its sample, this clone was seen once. The CDR3: CASSPMGETQYF. The CDR3 DNA reads TGTGCCAGCTCACCAATGGGGGAGACCCAGTACTTC. The V call is TRBV18, the J call TRBJ2-5; D unclear. V was shortened by 2 bases and J by 5 bases, with 6 bases between the two germline ends. The CDR3 sequence is 12 residues long. The germline V gene has CDR1 KGHSH and CDR2 LQKENI.